The rows below give T cell receptor beta chains drawn from one sample of a study of T-cell memory formation after mild COVID-19. One entry per CDR3 protein, called by TCRdb with MiXCR from the 5' RACE reads. The sample shows approximately 440,000 distinct CDR3 sequences, about 19% of them seen only once. Source material: PBMCs or a T cell subset sorted from them (not recorded which). The receptor set was obtained from an adult woman who had mild COVID-19 (a few samples of this study predate the infection). Cell type and time point are not known. Both conserved end residues are part of each CDR3. The D gene is left open where the match is weak. Rows give clone size only sometimes, using once, few, many, or a class for an expanded clone.

size: -
V: TRBV4-2
J: TRBJ2-1
D: TRBD1
DNA: TGTGCCAGCAGCCCGACCCTGACAGGGAATGAGCAGTTCTTC
CDR3: CASSPTLTGNEQFF

size: -
V: TRBV24-1
J: TRBJ2-1
D: TRBD1
DNA: TGTGCCACCAGTCCGGGACAGGCTTATAATGAGCAGTTCTTC
CDR3: CATSPGQAYNEQFF

size: -
V: TRBV5-1
J: TRBJ2-7
D: TRBD1
DNA: TGCGCCAGCAGCTTGGGGTTGACAGGGGACGAGCAGTACTTC
CDR3: CASSLGLTGDEQYF

size: -
V: TRBV12-3/TRBV12-4
J: TRBJ1-1
D: TRBD1
DNA: TGTGCCAGCAGTCCTGGGACAGGGGGCGACTTTACTGAAGCTTTCTTT
CDR3: CASSPGTGGDFTEAFF

size: many
V: TRBV6-2/TRBV6-3
J: TRBJ2-1
D: -
DNA: TGTGCCAGCAGCCTCTGGGACGCCAGGAATGAGCAGTTCTTC
CDR3: CASSLWDARNEQFF

size: few
V: TRBV5-5
J: TRBJ1-1
D: -
DNA: TGTGCCAGCAGCTTGTTGCGGATAAACACTGAAGCTTTCTTT
CDR3: CASSLLRINTEAFF

size: few
V: TRBV20-1
J: TRBJ2-1
D: -
DNA: TGCAGTGCCCAAAATAAGCGGGCCCTGGGACAGCTCGCTGAGCAGTTCTTC
CDR3: CSAQNKRALGQLAEQFF

size: few
V: TRBV12-3/TRBV12-4
J: TRBJ2-1
D: -
DNA: TGTGCCAGCAACCTTGTAGGAGGGTCCAATGAGCAGTTCTTC
CDR3: CASNLVGGSNEQFF

size: -
V: TRBV5-8
J: TRBJ1-2
D: -
DNA: TGTGCCAGCAGCCCTACAGGGACGGGGGGCTACACCTTC
CDR3: CASSPTGTGGYTF

size: few
V: TRBV9
J: TRBJ2-1
D: -
DNA: TGTGCCAGCAGCAACGACAGAGAAGGGAGCTCCTACAATGAGCAGTTCTTC
CDR3: CASSNDREGSSYNEQFF

size: -
V: TRBV20-1
J: TRBJ2-1
D: -
DNA: TGCAGTGCTTCTTTGGACCATGAGCAGTTCTTC
CDR3: CSASLDHEQFF

size: -
V: TRBV6-2/TRBV6-3
J: TRBJ2-1
D: -
DNA: TGTGCCAGCAGTTACGTCGGGGTGGCGGGCAATGAGCAGTTCTTC
CDR3: CASSYVGVAGNEQFF

size: many
V: TRBV24-1
J: TRBJ2-1
D: -
DNA: TGTGCCACCAGTGATGGGGACTCCCGGCACAATGAGCAGTTCTTC
CDR3: CATSDGDSRHNEQFF

size: -
V: TRBV27
J: TRBJ1-4
D: -
DNA: TGTGCCAGCCGACCTGGGACCTATGAAAAACTGTTTTTT
CDR3: CASRPGTYEKLFF

size: few
V: TRBV6-1
J: TRBJ1-2
D: -
DNA: TGTGCCACCTGTGGGTGGTGGCAGGAGTACTATGGCTACACCTTC
CDR3: CATCGWWQEYYGYTF

size: -
V: TRBV29-1
J: TRBJ1-2
D: -
DNA: TGCAGCGTTGGGGGTTATTATGGCTACACCTTC
CDR3: CSVGGYYGYTF

size: few
V: TRBV7-2
J: TRBJ2-7
D: TRBD1
DNA: TGTGCCAGCAGCCTAGGGGGGACAGGGCTCGAGCAGTACTTC
CDR3: CASSLGGTGLEQYF

size: few
V: TRBV10-3
J: TRBJ2-7
D: -
DNA: TGTGCCATCAGTGTCGGCGGTCCCCGAGGCTACGAGCAGTACTTC
CDR3: CAISVGGPRGYEQYF

size: -
V: TRBV19
J: TRBJ2-3
D: TRBD1
DNA: TGTGCCAGTAGTACCACAGGGGTCCGCGCAGATACGCAGTATTTT
CDR3: CASSTTGVRADTQYF

size: few
V: TRBV5-1
J: TRBJ2-7
D: TRBD2
DNA: TGCGCCAGCAGCCCACTAGCGGGAGGGCCCGACGAGCAGTACTTC
CDR3: CASSPLAGGPDEQYF

size: -
V: TRBV4-1
J: TRBJ2-3
D: TRBD1
DNA: TGCGCCAGCAGCCAACCGGGACAGGGGGCGAGAGATACGCAGTATTTT
CDR3: CASSQPGQGARDTQYF

size: few
V: TRBV5-1
J: TRBJ2-3
D: TRBD2
DNA: TGCGCCAGCAGCCCGGAGGCTAGCGGCTCTAGCACAGATACGCAGTATTTT
CDR3: CASSPEASGSSTDTQYF

size: few
V: TRBV15
J: TRBJ2-3
D: TRBD2
DNA: TGTGCCACCGCGACTATGACTAGCGGTTATACAGATACGCAGTATTTT
CDR3: CATATMTSGYTDTQYF

size: -
V: TRBV9
J: TRBJ2-1
D: -
DNA: TGTGCCAGCAGCGTAGGGTTTCTGGGACATGAGCAGTTCTTC
CDR3: CASSVGFLGHEQFF

size: -
V: TRBV28
J: TRBJ2-7
D: -
DNA: TGTGCCAGCAGCGAAGTTTTGGCCCCGACCCCGTCCTACGAGCAGTACTTC
CDR3: CASSEVLAPTPSYEQYF

size: few
V: TRBV11-3
J: TRBJ2-1
D: -
DNA: TGTGCCAGCAGCTTACAGTGGGGTGGCAATGAGCAGTTCTTC
CDR3: CASSLQWGGNEQFF

size: few
V: TRBV29-1
J: TRBJ2-7
D: -
DNA: TGCAGCGTAATGGCGGCGGAACACGGGCAGTACTTC
CDR3: CSVMAAEHGQYF

size: -
V: TRBV5-6
J: TRBJ2-7
D: TRBD2
DNA: TGTGCCAGCAGCTTAGGGACTAGCGGGAGGGAGGCCTACGAGCAGTACTTC
CDR3: CASSLGTSGREAYEQYF

size: few
V: TRBV29-1
J: TRBJ2-3
D: -
DNA: TGCAGCGTTGAGCTGGAATATACGCAGTATTTT
CDR3: CSVELEYTQYF

size: many
V: TRBV5-1
J: TRBJ2-1
D: TRBD2
DNA: TGCGCCAGCAGCTTTGGCGGGGGGGCTGTGAATGAGCAGTTCTTC
CDR3: CASSFGGGAVNEQFF